Given below is one TCR beta chain in context. The antigen remains undetermined. This entry comes from a study of shared clonotypes between healthy human individuals. Whole-study findings and limits: Compared with memory subsets, naive subsets generally had larger estimated richness. Measured sharing among donors was expected to vary with sequencing depth.

Replicate PCRs run on sorted subsets employed approximately 0.2 ug DNA, about 27,000 T cell genomes. Profiled with immunoSEQ multiplex PCR; TCRdb holds only in-frame clones, not every one. The sample lists under 2,500,000 clones; under 97% were seen once. Germline V gives CDR1 MDHEN, CDR2 SYDVKM. V lost 2 bases and J lost 7, with 12 bases in between. The CDR3 runs to 13 residues. The receptor's source is a man aged 18 to 29 in good health. The V gene is TRBV28, the J gene TRBJ2-7, with no clear D. Sequenced material: naive CD4+ T cells sorted from blood. The sample's subset: CD45RA+ positively selected. Here the CDR3 reads CASSLKGPPEQYF. In DNA form, the CDR3 reads TGTGCCAGCAGTTTAAAAGGGCCCCCGGAGCAGTACTTC.